The rows below give T cell receptor beta chains drawn from one sample of a study of T cell responses to AZD1222 COVID-19 vaccine. Clones were read by immunoSEQ multiplex PCR, and TCRdb kept only the in-frame ones, dropping some. The repertoire holds about 120,000 clones, 85% to 90% seen once, with under 4.5% in the top ten. Here the sequenced sample was peripheral blood, taken on day 0 of AZD1222 vaccination. The receptors here all came from an adult in good health. CDR3s include the opening cysteine and the closing phenylalanine or tryptophan. Fields, in order: clone size, D gene, V gene, J gene, CDR3 protein, CDR3 DNA. A D gene is named only where the DNA matches it firmly. The size entry is marked missing in some rows and otherwise reads once, few, many or a size class.

abundance: once
d_gene: -
v_gene: TRBV19
j_gene: TRBJ2-5
CDR3aa: CASSTLGSEETQYF
CDR3nt: TGTGCCAGTAGTACTCTAGGGAGCGAAGAGACCCAGTACTTC

abundance: -
d_gene: -
v_gene: TRBV7-2
j_gene: TRBJ1-4
CDR3aa: CASSSKGTRSGKLFF
CDR3nt: TGTGCCAGCAGCTCAAAGGGGACCCGGAGTGGGAAACTGTTTTTT

abundance: -
d_gene: -
v_gene: TRBV6-2/TRBV6-3
j_gene: TRBJ2-1
CDR3aa: CASSSGEGEQFF
CDR3nt: TGTGCCAGCAGCTCGGGGGAAGGAGAGCAGTTCTTC

abundance: -
d_gene: -
v_gene: TRBV6-2/TRBV6-3
j_gene: TRBJ1-1
CDR3aa: CASSYSDSSEAFF
CDR3nt: TGTGCCAGCAGTTACTCTGATTCCTCTGAAGCTTTCTTT

abundance: -
d_gene: -
v_gene: TRBV2
j_gene: TRBJ1-4
CDR3aa: CASRVAFTTNEKLFF
CDR3nt: TGTGCCAGCAGAGTCGCTTTCACAACTAATGAAAAACTGTTTTTT

abundance: -
d_gene: -
v_gene: TRBV7-9
j_gene: TRBJ1-1
CDR3aa: CASSLVAENTEAFF
CDR3nt: TGTGCCAGCAGCTTAGTAGCGGAAAACACTGAAGCTTTCTTT

abundance: -
d_gene: -
v_gene: TRBV11-2
j_gene: TRBJ1-1
CDR3aa: CASSLGQYEAFF
CDR3nt: TGTGCCAGCAGCCTAGGACAGTACGAAGCTTTCTTT

abundance: -
d_gene: TRBD1
v_gene: TRBV4-2
j_gene: TRBJ1-5
CDR3aa: CASSQGDRGDQPQHF
CDR3nt: TGTGCCAGCAGCCAAGGGGACAGGGGAGACCAGCCCCAGCATTTT

abundance: -
d_gene: -
v_gene: TRBV7-8
j_gene: TRBJ1-2
CDR3aa: CASSPTGVKYGYTF
CDR3nt: TGTGCCAGCTCTCCTACCGGGGTGAAGTATGGCTACACCTTC

abundance: -
d_gene: -
v_gene: TRBV6-4
j_gene: TRBJ2-2
CDR3aa: CASSRANTGELFF
CDR3nt: TGTGCCAGCAGCAGGGCGAACACCGGGGAGCTGTTTTTT

abundance: -
d_gene: -
v_gene: TRBV11-2
j_gene: TRBJ2-5
CDR3aa: CASSFKETQYF
CDR3nt: TGTGCCAGCAGCTTTAAAGAGACCCAGTACTTC

abundance: -
d_gene: -
v_gene: TRBV2
j_gene: TRBJ1-4
CDR3aa: CASSPLATNEKLFF
CDR3nt: TGTGCCAGCAGCCCACTGGCAACTAATGAAAAACTGTTTTTT

abundance: -
d_gene: -
v_gene: TRBV7-9
j_gene: TRBJ1-6
CDR3aa: CASSLEGSSPLHF
CDR3nt: TGTGCCAGCAGCTTAGAAGGCTCTTCACCCCTCCACTTT

abundance: -
d_gene: -
v_gene: TRBV3-1/TRBV3-2
j_gene: TRBJ1-6
CDR3aa: CASSQGPAANSPLHF
CDR3nt: TGTGCCAGCAGCCAAGGCCCGGCAGCTAATTCACCCCTCCACTTT

abundance: -
d_gene: TRBD1
v_gene: TRBV4-2
j_gene: TRBJ2-5
CDR3aa: CASSLGTVQETQYF
CDR3nt: TGTGCCAGCAGCCTCGGGACAGTCCAAGAGACCCAGTACTTC

abundance: -
d_gene: -
v_gene: TRBV29-1
j_gene: TRBJ1-1
CDR3aa: CSVGTEAFF
CDR3nt: TGCAGCGTCGGGACTGAAGCTTTCTTT

abundance: -
d_gene: -
v_gene: TRBV13
j_gene: TRBJ1-5
CDR3aa: CASSLKFVVLPQHF
CDR3nt: TGTGCCAGCAGCCTAAAGTTTGTGGTTCTCCCCCAGCATTTT

abundance: -
d_gene: -
v_gene: TRBV21-1
j_gene: TRBJ2-3
CDR3aa: CASSSSLGGGLDTQYF
CDR3nt: TGTGCCAGCAGCTCTTCCCTGGGGGGGGGATTAGATACGCAGTATTTT

abundance: -
d_gene: -
v_gene: TRBV5-1
j_gene: TRBJ2-6
CDR3aa: CASTFSVISGANVLTF
CDR3nt: TGCGCCAGCACCTTCTCTGTTATATCTGGGGCCAACGTCCTGACTTTC

abundance: -
d_gene: -
v_gene: TRBV5-1
j_gene: TRBJ1-3
CDR3aa: CASSLDGTSGNTIYF
CDR3nt: TGCGCCAGCAGCTTGGACGGAACCTCTGGAAACACCATATATTTT

abundance: -
d_gene: TRBD2
v_gene: TRBV6-2/TRBV6-3
j_gene: TRBJ2-7
CDR3aa: CASSILAGGSSYEQYF
CDR3nt: TGTGCCAGCAGTATCCTAGCGGGGGGGAGCTCCTACGAGCAGTACTTC

abundance: -
d_gene: TRBD2
v_gene: TRBV2
j_gene: TRBJ2-3
CDR3aa: CASRIPGGDTDTQYF
CDR3nt: TGTGCCAGCAGGATTCCGGGGGGGGACACAGATACGCAGTATTTT

abundance: few
d_gene: -
v_gene: TRBV7-9
j_gene: TRBJ1-2
CDR3aa: CASSLVQGTGYTF
CDR3nt: TGTGCCAGCAGCTTAGTACAGGGCACGGGCTACACCTTC

abundance: -
d_gene: -
v_gene: TRBV8-2
j_gene: TRBJ2-7
CDR3aa: CGSTSAALGPPAPGGNTYEQYF
CDR3nt: TGTGGCAGCACATCCGCAGCCCTCGGCCCCCCCGCCCCAGGGGGAAACACCTACGAGCAGTACTTC

abundance: -
d_gene: -
v_gene: TRBV11-3
j_gene: TRBJ1-1
CDR3aa: CASSLDRDTEAFF
CDR3nt: TGTGCCAGCAGCTTGGATAGGGACACTGAAGCTTTCTTT

abundance: -
d_gene: -
v_gene: TRBV6-4
j_gene: TRBJ2-6
CDR3aa: CASRGQGNGANVLTF
CDR3nt: TGTGCCAGCAGAGGCCAGGGGAATGGGGCCAACGTCCTGACTTTC

abundance: -
d_gene: -
v_gene: TRBV19
j_gene: TRBJ1-6
CDR3aa: CASSIPTGNSPLHF
CDR3nt: TGTGCCAGTAGTATACCCACAGGGAACTCACCCCTCCACTTT

abundance: -
d_gene: -
v_gene: TRBV5-1
j_gene: TRBJ1-2
CDR3aa: CASSLRPHGDYGYTF
CDR3nt: TGCGCCAGCAGCCTTCGACCACATGGGGACTATGGCTACACCTTC

abundance: -
d_gene: -
v_gene: TRBV7-6
j_gene: TRBJ2-6
CDR3aa: CASSLGGSGANVLTF
CDR3nt: TGTGCCAGCAGCTTAGGAGGGTCAGGGGCCAACGTCCTGACTTTC

abundance: -
d_gene: -
v_gene: TRBV9
j_gene: TRBJ1-4
CDR3aa: CASSVGGPQRGNEKLFF
CDR3nt: TGTGCCAGCAGCGTAGGTGGTCCACAGAGGGGGAATGAAAAACTGTTTTTT

abundance: once
d_gene: -
v_gene: TRBV10-3
j_gene: TRBJ1-4
CDR3aa: CAIRQGGANEKLFF
CDR3nt: TGTGCCATCAGACAGGGTGGAGCTAATGAAAAACTGTTTTTT

abundance: -
d_gene: TRBD1
v_gene: TRBV6-6
j_gene: TRBJ1-1
CDR3aa: CAAVTANANRGTEAFF
CDR3nt: TGTGCCGCAGTCACGGCCAACGCCAACAGGGGCACTGAAGCTTTCTTT

abundance: -
d_gene: -
v_gene: TRBV11-3
j_gene: TRBJ2-3
CDR3aa: CASSLVPDTQYF
CDR3nt: TGTGCCAGCAGCTTAGTACCCGATACGCAGTATTTT

abundance: -
d_gene: -
v_gene: TRBV7-6
j_gene: TRBJ2-2
CDR3aa: CATRTWRNTGELFF
CDR3nt: TGTGCCACCCGGACGTGGAGGAACACCGGGGAGCTGTTTTTT

abundance: -
d_gene: -
v_gene: TRBV18
j_gene: TRBJ2-5
CDR3aa: CASSQDIQETQYF
CDR3nt: TGTGCCAGCTCACAAGACATCCAAGAGACCCAGTACTTC